Sequencing of this T cell receptor (beta chain) was carried out in a study of blood T cell repertoires in COVID-19. Overall study: T cells, B-cell-depleted T cells, or PBMCs supplied cDNA or gDNA.

Germline V gives CDR1 MNHNS, CDR2 SASEGT. J lost 6 bases, V lost 0 bases, and 10 bases had no gene match. The CDR3 is made up of 17 amino acids. Assay: immunoSEQ multiplex PCR; the TCRdb copy retains only in-frame clones and omits some. Among more than 60,000 clones listed, roughly 88% were seen once. Seattle's cohort entered during active infection and was followed longitudinally. The sample taken for sequencing was peripheral blood. This rearrangement joins TRBV6-1 to TRBJ2-5, with 10 bases aligning to TRBD2. This receptor was taken from a woman aged 55 to 70 with COVID-19, enrolled during active disease. The CDR3, as DNA: TGTGCCAGCAGTGAAGCTTCAGCGGGAGGGCGAGGAAAGACCCAGTACTTC. Translation gives CASSEASAGGRGKTQYF.